The clone carrying this T cell receptor beta chain was detected only a few times. The antigen is not known. CD45RO/CCR7/CD25/CD127/CD95/CD27 sorting isolated CD4+ naive, central memory, regulatory and stem cell-like memory cells. This sample is drawn from a study of beta chain features in type 1 diabetes. Every bit of the isolated RNA underwent reverse transcription, so sequencing read expressed TCRB transcripts. The study sequenced naive, central memory and regulatory T cell samples to an average of roughly 3.8 million reads. Clones were sequenced by immunoSEQ multiplex PCR, and TCRdb holds only the in-frame ones, with some missing. Among around 360,000 clones listed, over 9.5% were seen once. Study-wide points: Shortening of TCRB CDR3s, moderate but significant, appeared in all four CD4+ subsets of Type 1 diabetes patients. In comparison with healthy donors, patients had naive, central memory and Treg TCRB repertoires that appeared more similar.

This TCR was sampled from a woman between 18 and 29 years old with type 1 diabetes. The material sequenced was naive CD4+ T cells from blood.

The CDR3 nucleotides read TGCGCCAGCAGCCAAGATGACGGGAACTATGGCTACACCTTC. Translated, it gives CASSQDDGNYGYTF. This chain joins TRBV4-3 and TRBJ1-2; D remains ambiguous. V lost 0 bases to trimming and J lost 2 bases, with 7 bases between them. Germline lookup yields CDR1 LGHNA and CDR2 YSLEER. The CDR3 totals 14 residues.